The 8 T cell receptor beta chains listed next were all sequenced from one sample in a study of CD8+ T cells in alopecia areata. The treatment was: oral pan-JAK inhibitor, 5-10 mg twice daily. The sequencing template was cDNA reverse transcribed from extracted RNA. Clones were read by immunoSEQ multiplex PCR, and TCRdb kept only the in-frame ones, dropping some. The sample consists of 150,000 to 200,000 clones, 64% of them appearing once. The sequencing here drew on CD4+ T cells sorted from blood, taken around week 49, from a patient treated with tofacitinib. These receptors all come from a human donor with alopecia areata.

This sequence joins TRBV9 and TRBJ2-1; D unclear. Germline V lookup: CDR1 SGDLS, CDR2 YYNGEE. Trimming left V 6 bases short and J 1 base short, with 14 bases between. This CDR3 is built from 15 residues. In nucleotides, the CDR3 is TGTGCCAGCACCCCCAGCTCGCCTTCCTACAATGAGCAGTTCTTC. Amino acid sequence: CASTPSSPSYNEQFF.

V usage is TRBV5-1 and J usage is TRBJ1-5; D possibly corresponds to TRBD1 (6 bases). The CDR3 is 14 amino acids. Trimming left V 3 bases short and J 5 bases short, with 12 bases between. Per the germline V gene, CDR1 is SGHRS and CDR2 is YFSETQ. CDR3 sequence: CASSYSQGDQPQHF. The DNA for the CDR3 is TGCGCCAGCAGCTACTCACAGGGCGATCAGCCCCAGCATTTT.

The chain employs TRBV28 and TRBJ1-6, with a tentative D call TRBD1 (5 bases). Germline CDR1 MDHEN, CDR2 SYDVKM. Trimming removed 8 bases at V and 4 bases at J, with 15 bases between. This CDR3 spans 15 amino acids. As DNA, the CDR3 is TGTGCCAGCGTAGAGACGGGACGGTATAATTCACCCCTCCACTTT. Its protein product is CASVETGRYNSPLHF.

This clone was seen only a few times. The V call is TRBV5-1, the J call TRBJ2-1; the D gene is possibly TRBD2 (6 bases). Germline V lookup: CDR1 SGHRS, CDR2 YFSETQ. Trimming took 0 bases from V and 2 from J, leaving 9 bases between them. This CDR3 is 15 amino acids long. CDR3 loop: CASSLEAGPYNEQFF. The CDR3 DNA reads as TGCGCCAGCAGCTTGGAGGCGGGGCCCTACAATGAGCAGTTCTTC.

This clone was seen a handful of times. The rearrangement links TRBV11-3 to TRBJ2-2; 11 bases align to TRBD2. J lost 5 bases, V lost 5 bases, and 4 bases had no gene match. This CDR3 has 15 amino acids. Germline assignment: CDR1 SGHNT and CDR2 YENEEA. The CDR3 DNA is TGTGCCAGCAGCCTGGGACTAGCGGTAACCGGGGAGCTGTTTTTT. Encoded protein: CASSLGLAVTGELFF.

The chain carries TRBV28 and TRBJ1-4, with D possibly TRBD1 on 5 matching bases. Trimming removed 5 bases at V and 11 bases at J, with 24 bases between. CDR1 and CDR2 (germline): MDHEN, SYDVKM. The CDR3 loop spans 16 amino acids. The CDR3 protein is CASSPRTITGLGKLFF. The CDR3 region has the DNA TGTGCCAGCAGTCCCCGTACTATCACAGGTTTGGGGAAACTGTTTTTT.

The chain recombines TRBV10-3 with TRBJ1-2; 8 bases map to TRBD1. V was clipped by 1 base and J by 8 bases; unmatched bases: 15. The CDR3 sequence is 17 residues long. CDR1 and CDR2 (germline): ENHRY, SYGVKD. CDR3 nucleotides: TGTGCCATCAGTGAGTTAAATAGCCCCGGGACAGGTGACGGCTACACCTTC. Amino acid sequence: CAISELNSPGTGDGYTF.

The genes are TRBV7-2 and TRBJ2-5; no clear D. Germline CDR1 SGHTA, CDR2 FQGNSA. The CDR3 spans 14 residues. The V and J ends lost 1 base and 4 bases respectively, with 10 bases between them. The CDR3 coding sequence is TGTGCCAGCAGCTTAGGACTTCTAGGAGAGACCCAGTACTTC. This encodes CASSLGLLGETQYF.